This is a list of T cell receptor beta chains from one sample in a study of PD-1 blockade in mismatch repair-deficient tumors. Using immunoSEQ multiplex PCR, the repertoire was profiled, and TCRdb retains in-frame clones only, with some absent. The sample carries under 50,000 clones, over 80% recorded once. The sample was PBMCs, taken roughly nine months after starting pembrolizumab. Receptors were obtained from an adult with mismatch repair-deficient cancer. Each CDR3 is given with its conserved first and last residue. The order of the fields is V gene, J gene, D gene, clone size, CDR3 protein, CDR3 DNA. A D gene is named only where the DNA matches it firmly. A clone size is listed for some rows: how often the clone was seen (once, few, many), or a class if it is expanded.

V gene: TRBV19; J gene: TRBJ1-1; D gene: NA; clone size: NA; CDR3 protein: CASRFRQNTEAFF; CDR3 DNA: TGTGCCAGTAGATTCCGACAGAACACTGAAGCTTTCTTT
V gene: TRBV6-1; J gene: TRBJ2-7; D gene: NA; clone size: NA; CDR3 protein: CASLDLTYEQYF; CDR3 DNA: TGTGCCAGTCTAGACCTTACCTACGAGCAGTACTTC
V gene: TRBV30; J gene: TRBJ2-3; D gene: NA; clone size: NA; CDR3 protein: CAWSALTDTQYF; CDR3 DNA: TGTGCTTGGAGTGCCCTTACAGATACGCAGTATTTT
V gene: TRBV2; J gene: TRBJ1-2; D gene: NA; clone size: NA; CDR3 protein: CASMSANYGYTF; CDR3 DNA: TGTGCCAGCATGTCGGCTAACTATGGCTACACCTTC
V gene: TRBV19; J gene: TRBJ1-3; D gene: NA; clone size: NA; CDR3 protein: CASSIDLAGYSGNTIYF; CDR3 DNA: TGTGCCAGTAGTATAGATCTGGCAGGGTACTCTGGAAACACCATATATTTT
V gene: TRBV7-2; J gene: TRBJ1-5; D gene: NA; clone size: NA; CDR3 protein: CASRFLNQPQHF; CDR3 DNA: TGTGCCAGCAGGTTCTTGAATCAGCCCCAGCATTTT
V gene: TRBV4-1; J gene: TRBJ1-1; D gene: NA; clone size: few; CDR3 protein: CASSQEQRGKTEAFF; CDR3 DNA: TGCGCCAGCAGCCAAGAGCAGCGGGGGAAGACTGAAGCTTTCTTT
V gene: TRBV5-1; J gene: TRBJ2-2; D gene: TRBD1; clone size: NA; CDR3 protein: CASSLRTGGDTGELFF; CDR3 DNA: TGCGCCAGCAGCCTCAGGACAGGGGGAGACACCGGGGAGCTGTTTTTT
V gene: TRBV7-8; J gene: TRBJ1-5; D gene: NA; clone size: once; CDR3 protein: CASSFERDSQPQHF; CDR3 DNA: TGTGCCAGCAGCTTCGAAAGGGACTCTCAGCCCCAGCATTTT
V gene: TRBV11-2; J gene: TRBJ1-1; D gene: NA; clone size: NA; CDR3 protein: CASSLERGEAFF; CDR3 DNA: TGTGCCAGCAGCTTAGAACGGGGGGAAGCTTTCTTT
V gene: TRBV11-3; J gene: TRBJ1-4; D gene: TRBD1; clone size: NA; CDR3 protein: CASSLERQGTQENEKLFF; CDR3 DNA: TGTGCCAGCAGCTTAGAGAGACAGGGTACGCAAGAAAATGAAAAACTGTTTTTT
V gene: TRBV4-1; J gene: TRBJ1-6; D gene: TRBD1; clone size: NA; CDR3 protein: CASSPGTGDSPLHF; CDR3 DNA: TGCGCCAGCAGTCCCGGGACAGGGGATTCACCCCTCCACTTT
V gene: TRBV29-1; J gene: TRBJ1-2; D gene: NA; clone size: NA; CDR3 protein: CSVARGEDYGYTF; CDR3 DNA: TGCAGCGTCGCCCGGGGAGAGGACTATGGCTACACCTTC
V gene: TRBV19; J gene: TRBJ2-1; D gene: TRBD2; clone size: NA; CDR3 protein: CASSRGLTSGSGKFF; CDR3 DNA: TGTGCCAGTAGTAGAGGGTTGACTAGCGGGAGTGGGAAGTTCTTC
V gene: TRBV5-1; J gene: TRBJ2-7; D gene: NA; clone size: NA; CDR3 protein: CASSLQGTEQYF; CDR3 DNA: TGCGCCAGCAGCTTGCAGGGAACCGAGCAGTACTTC
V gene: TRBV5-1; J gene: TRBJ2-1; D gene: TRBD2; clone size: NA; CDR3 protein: CASSLLGLADLSYNEQFF; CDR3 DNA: TGCGCCAGCAGCTTGTTGGGACTAGCGGACCTCTCCTACAATGAGCAGTTCTTC
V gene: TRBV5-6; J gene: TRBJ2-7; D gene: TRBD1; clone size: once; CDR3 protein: CASSFDRGLYEQYF; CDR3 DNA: TGTGCCAGCAGCTTCGACAGGGGGCTCTACGAGCAGTACTTC
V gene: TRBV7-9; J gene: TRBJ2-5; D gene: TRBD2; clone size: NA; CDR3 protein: CASSPGTSGEETQYF; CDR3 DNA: TGTGCCAGCAGCCCCGGGACTAGCGGCGAAGAGACCCAGTACTTC
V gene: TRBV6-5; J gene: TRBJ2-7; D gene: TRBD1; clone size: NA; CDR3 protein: CASTQGYEQYF; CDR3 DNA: TGTGCCAGTACACAGGGGTACGAGCAGTACTTC
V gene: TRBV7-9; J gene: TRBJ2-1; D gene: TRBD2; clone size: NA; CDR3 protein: CASSLARLAGAHSYNEQFF; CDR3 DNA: TGTGCCAGCAGCTTAGCACGACTAGCGGGAGCGCACTCCTACAATGAGCAGTTCTTC
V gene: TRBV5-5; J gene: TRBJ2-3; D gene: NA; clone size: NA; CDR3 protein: CASSSEEINTDTQYF; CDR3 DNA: TGTGCCAGCAGCAGCGAGGAGATTAACACAGATACGCAGTATTTT
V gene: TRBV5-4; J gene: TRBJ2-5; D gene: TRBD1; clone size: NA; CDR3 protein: CASSPPQGQETQYF; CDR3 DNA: TGTGCCAGCAGTCCCCCACAGGGGCAAGAGACCCAGTACTTC
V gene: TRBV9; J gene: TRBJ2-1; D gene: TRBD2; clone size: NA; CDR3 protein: CASSVGGSFYNEQFF; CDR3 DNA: TGTGCCAGCAGCGTAGGCGGGAGTTTCTACAATGAGCAGTTCTTC
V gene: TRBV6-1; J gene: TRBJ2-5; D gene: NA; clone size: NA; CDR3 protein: CASSRDRLQETQYF; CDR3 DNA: TGTGCCAGCAGCCGCGACAGACTCCAAGAGACCCAGTACTTC
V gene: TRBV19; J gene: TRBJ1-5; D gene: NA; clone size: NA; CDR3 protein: CASSDSPGGTQPQHF; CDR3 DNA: TGTGCCAGTAGTGATTCCCCGGGGGGGACTCAGCCCCAGCATTTT
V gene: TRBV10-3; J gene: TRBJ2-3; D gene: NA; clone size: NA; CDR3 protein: CAISGGPSSTDTQYF; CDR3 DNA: TGTGCCATCAGTGGCGGGCCCTCTAGCACAGATACGCAGTATTTT
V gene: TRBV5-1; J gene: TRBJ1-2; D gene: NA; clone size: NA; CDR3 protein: CASSLGQGGGYTF; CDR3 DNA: TGCGCCAGCAGCTTGGGGCAGGGTGGAGGCTACACCTTC
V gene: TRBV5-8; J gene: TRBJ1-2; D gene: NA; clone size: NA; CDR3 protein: CASSEQDTNYGYTF; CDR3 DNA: TGTGCCAGCAGTGAGCAGGACACTAACTATGGCTACACCTTC
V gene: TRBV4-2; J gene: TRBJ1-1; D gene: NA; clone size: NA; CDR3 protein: CASSQHPGANTEAFF; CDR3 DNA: TGTGCCAGCAGCCAACACCCCGGTGCGAACACTGAAGCTTTCTTT
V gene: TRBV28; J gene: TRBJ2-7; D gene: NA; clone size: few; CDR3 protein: CASSYSYEQYF; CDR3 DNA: TGTGCCAGCAGCTATTCCTACGAGCAGTACTTC
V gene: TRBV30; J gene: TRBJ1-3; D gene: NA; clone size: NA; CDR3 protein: CAWSPLASGNTIYF; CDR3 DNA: TGTGCCTGGAGTCCCCTGGCCTCTGGAAACACCATATATTTT
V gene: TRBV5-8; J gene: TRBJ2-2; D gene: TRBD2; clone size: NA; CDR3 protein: CASSQGGLRNTGELFF; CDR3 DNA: TGTGCCAGCAGCCAGGGAGGGCTTCGGAACACCGGGGAGCTGTTTTTT
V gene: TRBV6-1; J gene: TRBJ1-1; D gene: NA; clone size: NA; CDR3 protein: CASSDQGRGAFF; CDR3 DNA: TGTGCCAGCAGTGACCAGGGGAGGGGAGCTTTCTTT
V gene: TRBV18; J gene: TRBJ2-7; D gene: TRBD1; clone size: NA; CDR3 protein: CASSLTGGQAYEQYF; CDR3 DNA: TGTGCCAGCTCCCTCACAGGGGGCCAGGCGTACGAGCAGTACTTC
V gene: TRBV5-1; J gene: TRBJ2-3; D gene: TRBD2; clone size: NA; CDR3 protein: CASSLGLATLPFTDTQYF; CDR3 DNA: TGCGCCAGCAGCCTGGGACTAGCGACACTCCCCTTCACAGATACGCAGTATTTT
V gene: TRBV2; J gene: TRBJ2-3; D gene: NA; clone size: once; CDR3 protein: CASSETWAGGSTDTQYF; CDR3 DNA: TGTGCCAGCAGTGAAACCTGGGCAGGCGGGAGCACAGATACGCAGTATTTT
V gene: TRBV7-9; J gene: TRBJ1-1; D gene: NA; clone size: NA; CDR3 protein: CASSFRTDEAFF; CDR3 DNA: TGTGCCAGCAGCTTTCGGACAGATGAAGCTTTCTTT
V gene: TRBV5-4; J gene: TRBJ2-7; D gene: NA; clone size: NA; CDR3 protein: CASSLVGGFKYF; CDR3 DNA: TGTGCCAGCAGCTTGGTCGGGGGTTTTAAGTACTTC
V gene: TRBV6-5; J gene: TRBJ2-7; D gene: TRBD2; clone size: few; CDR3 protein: CASSYSRTSSYEQYF; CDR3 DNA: TGTGCCAGCAGTTACTCAAGGACTAGCTCCTACGAGCAGTACTTC
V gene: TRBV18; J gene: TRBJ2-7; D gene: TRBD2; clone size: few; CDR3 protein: CASSFDSGSIYEQYF; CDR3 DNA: TGTGCCAGCTCATTCGATAGCGGGAGTATCTACGAGCAGTACTTC
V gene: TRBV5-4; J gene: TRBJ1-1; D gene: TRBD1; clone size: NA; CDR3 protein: CASSPRTGMNTEAFF; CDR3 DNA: TGTGCCAGCAGCCCCAGGACAGGGATGAACACTGAAGCTTTCTTT
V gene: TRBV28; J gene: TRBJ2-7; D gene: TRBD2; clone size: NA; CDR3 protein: CASTGSGRAAYEQYF; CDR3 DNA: TGTGCCAGCACGGGGAGCGGGAGGGCCGCCTACGAGCAGTACTTC
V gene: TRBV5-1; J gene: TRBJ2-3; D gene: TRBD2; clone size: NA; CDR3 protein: CASSLPLAGGPPDTQYF; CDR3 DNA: TGCGCCAGCAGCTTGCCGCTAGCGGGAGGGCCTCCAGATACGCAGTATTTT
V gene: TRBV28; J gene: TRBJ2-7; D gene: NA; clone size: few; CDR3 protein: CASSLPHYEQYF; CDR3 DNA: TGTGCCAGCAGTTTACCCCACTACGAGCAGTACTTC
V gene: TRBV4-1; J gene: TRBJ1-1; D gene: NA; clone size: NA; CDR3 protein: CASSQDPRGTEAFF; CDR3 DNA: TGCGCCAGCAGCCAAGACCCCAGAGGCACTGAAGCTTTCTTT
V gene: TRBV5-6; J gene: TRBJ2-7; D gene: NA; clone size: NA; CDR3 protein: CASSFGTLYEQYF; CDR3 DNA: TGTGCCAGCAGCTTCGGGACACTCTACGAGCAGTACTTC
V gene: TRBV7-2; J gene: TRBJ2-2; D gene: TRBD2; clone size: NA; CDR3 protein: CASSPGGGRAIFGELFF; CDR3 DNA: TGTGCCAGCAGCCCAGGCGGCGGGAGGGCCATTTTCGGGGAGCTGTTTTTT